Shown below are 16 T cell receptor beta chains from a single sample sequenced in a study of human T cells and chemical hapten exposure. A single record per CDR3 protein comes from TCRdb applying MiXCR to the RACE reads. The sample has 95,000 to 100,000 distinct CDR3 sequences; more than 10% are singletons. The sample's time point: pre-sensitization, week 0. Treatment here: therapeutic diphenylcyclopropenone sensitization with weekly scalp DPC. The specimen was whole blood, collected in connection with sensitization to the hapten diphenylcyclopropenone (DPC). These receptors all stem from a woman aged 60-70 years with alopecia areata. Some clones in this sample may be carry-over from other donors' samples.

Remarks on this clonotype: This sequence may be a read error, since a much larger clone differs from it by one base. The chain carries TRBV5-1 and TRBJ1-1, with D tentatively TRBD1 (5 bases). The germline V gene encodes CDR1 SGHRS and CDR2 YFSETQ. The CDR3 consists of 15 residues. CDR3 protein: CASSDGLPGRVLALF. CDR3 in DNA: TGCGCCAGCAGCGACGGACTGCCAGGGAGGGTGCTAGCTCTCTTT.

The chain recombines TRBV10-3 with TRBJ2-3, with 9 nucleotides matching TRBD1. This CDR3 region has 16 residues. CDR1 and CDR2 from the germline V gene are ENHRY and SYGVKD. J lost 2 bases, V lost 4 bases, and 7 bases had no gene match. Here the CDR3 DNA reads TGTGCCATCAGTGCCCCGGGACAGGGCCTCACAGATACGCAGTATTTT. It encodes CAISAPGQGLTDTQYF.

In the case of this clonotype: A read error may explain this, as a much larger clone is one base away. J is TRBJ2-3 and V is TRBV18; no reliable D call. Trimming took 2 bases from V and 5 from J, leaving 2 bases between them. Germline V gene sequence: CDR1 KGHSH, CDR2 LQKENI. This CDR3 is built from 11 residues. The CDR3 is CASSPRDTQYF. DNA for the CDR3: TGTGCCAGCTCACCAAGAGATACGCAGTATTTT.

This clonotype was counted many times. The chain joins TRBV9 to TRBJ1-3; D is ambiguous. This CDR3 is 15 amino acids long. V shed 5 bases and J shed 0 bases, with 12 bases lying between them. CDR1 is SGDLS and CDR2 is YYNGEE in the germline V gene. As DNA, the CDR3 is TGTGCCAGCAGGAGAGGTACGAACTCTGGAAACACCATATATTTT. Residues: CASRRGTNSGNTIYF.

CDR3 coding DNA: TGTGCCAGCAGTTTAGTCCAGGGAAAGAGCGAGCAGTACTTC. As protein: CASSLVQGKSEQYF. This chain uses TRBV12-3 or TRBV12-4 with TRBJ2-7, with a weak D call TRBD1 (5 bases). This CDR3 spans 14 amino acids. The V and J ends lost 1 base and 6 bases respectively, with 13 bases between them.

The rearrangement joins TRBV29-1 to TRBJ1-2; D ambiguous. CDR1 is SQVTM, CDR2 ANQGSEA, per germline. The CDR3 has 11 amino acids. CDR3 amino acids: CSVRTVSDYTF. The CDR3 region has the DNA TGCAGTGTTCGAACAGTATCCGACTACACCTTC.

This clonotype was found many times. The chain links TRBV20-1 to TRBJ2-3; TRBD2 might be the D (6 bases). CDR1 is DFQATT and CDR2 is SNEGSKA in the germline V gene (reference sequence). Trimming pared 0 bases from V and 4 bases from J, leaving 11 bases between. This CDR3 comprises 14 residues. CDR3 sequence (DNA): TGCAGTGCTAGAGATAGCGGAGCCCCAGATACGCAGTATTTT. This sequence encodes CSARDSGAPDTQYF.

There are many counts of this clonotype. The V gene is TRBV6-5, the J gene TRBJ2-7; D gene unclear. Germline CDR1 reads MNHEY; CDR2 reads SVGAGI. There are 15 residues in the CDR3. V lost 0 bases to trimming and J lost 2 bases, with 11 bases between them. CDR3 residues: CASSYSTGGTYEQYF. DNA of the CDR3: TGTGCCAGCAGTTACTCGACGGGCGGAACCTACGAGCAGTACTTC.

This clonotype showed up many times. V gene TRBV19 combines with J gene TRBJ1-2, with D perhaps TRBD1 (6 bases). The CDR3 sequence is 15 residues long. V was clipped by 5 bases and J by 4 bases, with 17 bases between them. The germline CDR1 and CDR2 sequences are LNHDA and SQIVND (reference sequence). The CDR3 sequence is CASSYGTSRGYGYTF. The CDR3, as DNA: TGTGCCAGTAGTTACGGGACATCTAGGGGCTATGGCTACACCTTC.

This clonotype was seen a few times. V gene TRBV7-9 combines with J gene TRBJ1-3; D is uncertain. In germline, CDR1 is SEHNR, CDR2 FQNEAQ (reference sequence). Trimming cost V 4 bases and J 1 base, with 8 bases left between them. This CDR3 has 14 amino acids. CDR3 bases: TGTGCCAGCAGCTCTTGGACTTCTGGAAACACCATATATTTT. Its translation: CASSSWTSGNTIYF.

This clonotype was counted many times. This chain links TRBV6-2 or TRBV6-3 with TRBJ2-2, with no clear D. The CDR3 is 13 amino acids. V was trimmed by 8 bases and J by 1 base, leaving 8 bases between them. In germline, CDR1 is MNHEY, CDR2 SVGEGT. The CDR3 DNA reads as TGTGCCAGCGGACCGCTGAACACCGGGGAGCTGTTTTTT. Its protein is CASGPLNTGELFF.

The rearrangement uses TRBV7-6 and TRBJ1-2; TRBD1 matches 7 bases. The ends lost 0 bases at V and 4 bases at J; junction bases unmatched: 5. Germline V CDR1 and CDR2: SGHVS, FNYEAQ. CDR3 length: 15 amino acids. The CDR3 sequence: CASSLAAQGVYGYTF. Written as DNA, the CDR3 is TGTGCCAGCAGCTTAGCGGCGCAGGGGGTCTATGGCTACACCTTC. Based on the CDR3 plus reference TRBV7-6 and TRBJ1-2, the full variable domain is GAGVSQSPRYKVTKRGQDVALRCDPISGHVSLYWYRQALGQGPEFLTYFNYEAQQDKSGLPNDRFSAERPEGSISTLTIQRTEQRDSAMYRCASSLAAQGVYGYTFGSGTRLTVV.

V and J are TRBV5-1 and TRBJ2-4; D gene unclear. Germline CDR1 SGHRS, CDR2 YFSETQ. The V and J ends lost 10 bases and 9 bases respectively, with 11 bases between them. CDR3 length equals 10 residues. The CDR3 DNA follows: TGCGCCTGGAGTTGTTCCATTCAGTACTTC. Encoded protein: CAWSCSIQYF.

A few counts support this clonotype. This chain connects TRBV29-1 to TRBJ2-1; 7 positions agree with TRBD1. With V trimmed by 6 bases and J by 6 bases, 5 bases remained unmatched. The CDR3 has 12 residues. Germline-derived CDR1 and CDR2 are SQVTM and ANQGSEA. The DNA for the CDR3 is TGCAGCGTCGCGAGACAGGGCAATGAGCAGTTCTTC. Translation: CSVARQGNEQFF.

CDR3 nucleotides: TGCGCCAGCAGCTTTCCCGGGGGGGAAGCAGAGACCCAGTACTTC. This translates into CASSFPGGEAETQYF. The chain uses TRBV5-1 and TRBJ2-5; 8 bases map to TRBD2. Trimming removed 2 bases from V and 4 bases from J; junction bases left unmatched: 7. CDR3 length: 15 residues. Germline CDR1 SGHRS, CDR2 YFSETQ.

The chain uses TRBV6-1 and TRBJ1-4, with TRBD1 as a possible D gene (6 bases). Germline V gives CDR1 MNHNS, CDR2 SASEGT. The CDR3 covers 14 residues. V was pared by 9 bases and J by 3 bases, with 14 bases between. The CDR3 DNA sequence: TGTGCCAGTGCACAGGGAAACTCTAATGAAAAACTGTTTTTT. Protein sequence: CASAQGNSNEKLFF.